These 19 T cell receptor beta chains share one sample of origin, sequenced in a study of T cells in Graves' hyperthyroidism and ophthalmopathy. Amplified TCR beta CDR3 regions came from RNA transcripts. A first-round RT-PCR of the TCR CDR3 used the HTBI primer set. TCRdb re-called the multiplex PCR reads with MiXCR, one entry per CDR3 protein. The sample has approximately 600,000 distinct CDR3 sequences, 20% seen once. Sequencing was performed on blood. These receptors were collected from a man aged 25-45 years with Graves' ophthalmopathy.

This rearrangement joins TRBV28 to TRBJ2-7; 7 bases align to TRBD1. The CDR3 length is 12 residues. The V gene's germline CDR1 is MDHEN and CDR2 SYDVKM. J lost 4 bases, V lost 6 bases, and 3 bases had no gene match. Here the CDR3 reads CASRGQLYEQYF. DNA for the CDR3: TGTGCCAGCAGGGGACAGTTATACGAGCAGTACTTC.

The genes are TRBV7-9 and TRBJ2-1; perhaps TRBD1 as D (6 bases). With 5 bases removed from V and 12 bases from J, the gap between germline ends came to 14 bases. The germline CDR1 and CDR2 sequences are SEHNR and FQNEAQ (reference sequence). This CDR3 comprises 12 residues. DNA for the CDR3: TGTGCCAGCAGCGGACGGACAGAGAGGCAGTTCTTC. Translation: CASSGRTERQFF.

This clonotype has a handful of counts. V and J are TRBV19 and TRBJ2-7; D is possibly TRBD1 or TRBD2 (5 bases each). There are 14 residues in the CDR3. CDR1 LNHDA and CDR2 SQIVND come from the germline V gene (reference sequence). Trimming pared 5 bases from V and 3 bases from J, leaving 14 bases between. For the CDR3, the DNA is TGTGCCAGTAGTCCAAGGTTGGGGGACTACGAGCAGTACTTC. This encodes CASSPRLGDYEQYF.

This clonotype was seen more than once but under ten times. The genes are TRBV20-1 and TRBJ2-3; 10 bases are shared with TRBD2. Germline V gene data show CDR1 as DFQATT and CDR2 as SNEGSKA (reference sequence). Trimming at V came to 6 bases and at J to 4 bases, leaving 7 bases not matched to a gene. CDR3 length equals 14 residues. CDR3 coding DNA: TGCAGTGCCCTCGAAAGCGGGAGGGCAGATACGCAGTATTTT. It is translated as CSALESGRADTQYF.

In DNA form, the CDR3 reads TGTGCCAGCAGTTCTACGTATAGCAATCAGCCCCAGCATTTT. Translating it yields CASSSTYSNQPQHF. The chain carries TRBV27 and TRBJ1-5; no reliable D call. The V end lost 4 bases, the J end lost 0 bases, and 7 bases lay between the germline ends. Germline V gene data show CDR1 as MNHEY and CDR2 as SMNVEV (reference sequence). The CDR3 covers 14 residues.

Regarding this clonotype: At one end the junction does not follow the germline gene, possibly because of a read error. V is TRBV12-3 or TRBV12-4 and J is TRBJ2-3; 9 bases are a match to TRBD2. The CDR3 has 15 residues. The CDR3 loop is CAIARGGGPTDTQCF. The DNA of the CDR3 is TGTGCCATCGCGCGGGGGGGGGGGCCCACAGATACGCAGTGTTTT.

This chain uses TRBV20-1 with TRBJ2-2; no reliable D call. Germline V gives CDR1 DFQATT, CDR2 SNEGSKA (reference sequence). V was pared by 1 base and J by 5 bases, with 14 bases between. The CDR3 length is 15 residues. The CDR3 loop is CSARVFNTGTGELFF. The CDR3 DNA sequence: TGCAGTGCTAGAGTTTTCAACACCGGTACCGGGGAGCTGTTTTTT.

At least ten counts were recorded for this clonotype. This chain connects TRBV28 to TRBJ2-5; a possible D gene is TRBD2 (5 bases). The CDR3 has 14 amino acids. CDR1 is MDHEN and CDR2 is SYDVKM in the germline V gene. V was clipped by 6 bases and J by 5 bases, with 16 bases between them. The CDR3 loop reads CASRPIGIGETQYF. For the CDR3, the DNA is TGTGCCAGCAGACCTATCGGGATTGGTGAGACCCAGTACTTC.

This clonotype has at least ten counts. This chain links TRBV6-2 or TRBV6-3 with TRBJ1-1, with D perhaps TRBD1 (5 bases). Trimming took 4 bases from V and 1 from J, leaving 7 bases between them. The CDR3 contains 13 residues. Germline CDR1 MNHEY, CDR2 SVGEGT. This chain's CDR3 is CASSWGENTEAFF. CDR3 nucleotides: TGTGCCAGCAGTTGGGGGGAGAACACTGAAGCTTTCTTT.

The chain couples TRBV20-1 to TRBJ1-2; D may be TRBD1 (6 bases). V gave up 0 bases and J gave up 4 bases, with 12 bases separating them. The CDR3 extends over 14 amino acids. Germline V CDR1 and CDR2: DFQATT, SNEGSKA (reference sequence). CDR3 loop: CSARDSTGLYGYTF. CDR3 bases: TGCAGTGCTAGAGATAGCACAGGGCTCTATGGCTACACCTTC.

Comments on this clonotype: A much larger clonotype is one base distant, so this may be a read error. The chain combines TRBV27 with TRBJ2-7; D gene ambiguous. The CDR3 has 14 residues. The germline V gene has CDR1 MNHEY and CDR2 SMNVEV (reference sequence). The CDR3 reads CAGSLSVGTYEQYF. The DNA for the CDR3 is TGTGCCGGCAGTTTATCGGTCGGTACCTACGAGCAGTACTTC.

The chain is built from TRBV6-5 and TRBJ2-5; 14 positions agree with TRBD2. The CDR3 consists of 20 residues. Germline CDR1 MNHEY, CDR2 SVGAGI. The V gene end was trimmed by 0 bases and the J gene end by 0 bases; junction bases not matched to a gene: 9. The CDR3 DNA reads as TGTGCCAGCAGTTACTCGACCCAGGGACTAGCGGGAGCGTACCAAGAGACCCAGTACTTC. It encodes CASSYSTQGLAGAYQETQYF.

Ten or more counts support this clonotype. The chain recombines TRBV2 with TRBJ1-6; D unclear. Trimming cost V 2 bases and J 5 bases, with 10 bases left between them. The CDR3 runs to 15 residues. Looked up from germline, CDR1 is SNHLY and CDR2 is FYNNEI. The CDR3 DNA follows: TGTGCCAGCAGTGAAATGGGCGGGGATAATTCACCCCTCCACTTT. Translated, it gives CASSEMGGDNSPLHF.

V gene TRBV7-8 combines with J gene TRBJ2-5; TRBD2 matches 11 bases. V was pared by 4 bases and J by 5 bases, with 9 bases of the junction left unmatched. Germline loops: CDR1 SGHVS, CDR2 FQNEAQ. CDR3 length equals 16 residues. This chain's CDR3 is CASSWKLAGERETQYF. The CDR3 DNA sequence: TGTGCCAGCAGCTGGAAACTAGCGGGAGAGCGGGAGACCCAGTACTTC. The full variable domain, with the rest looked up from reference TRBV7-8 and TRBJ2-5, is GAGVSQSPRYKVAKRGQDVALRCDPISGHVSLFWYQQALGQGPEFLTYFQNEAQLDKSGLPSDRFFAERPEGSVSTLKIQRTQQEDSAVYLCASSWKLAGERETQYFGPGTRLLVL.

The CDR3 DNA reads as TGCGCCAGCAGCTTGGATGGGGTGGGGTCACCCCTCCACTTT. This translates into CASSLDGVGSPLHF. The rearrangement uses TRBV5-1 and TRBJ1-6; D is unresolved. This CDR3 contains 14 residues. Trimming stripped 0 bases from V and 10 bases from J, with 11 bases between. CDR1 SGHRS and CDR2 YFSETQ come from the germline V gene.

This clonotype has at least ten counts. This chain links TRBV30 with TRBJ1-1, with D hard to call. V was clipped by 2 bases and J by 6 bases, with 7 bases between them. This CDR3 has 11 residues. Germline CDR1 and CDR2: GTSNPN and SVGIG (reference sequence). Here the CDR3 reads CAWSKSPEAFF. The CDR3 coding sequence is TGTGCCTGGAGTAAATCCCCTGAAGCTTTCTTT.

The chain joins TRBV28 to TRBJ2-2, with 7 bases lining up with TRBD1. Germline CDR1 is MDHEN and CDR2 is SYDVKM. Trimming took 5 bases from V and 7 from J; bases not matched to a gene: 13. This CDR3 spans 16 amino acids. The CDR3 loop is CASSRGRSTPDGELFF. For the CDR3, the DNA is TGTGCCAGCAGTAGGGGGCGTTCGACCCCCGACGGGGAGCTGTTTTTT.

The chain is built from TRBV7-9 and TRBJ2-7, with D perhaps TRBD1 (5 bases). CDR3 size: 15 residues. Trimming took 4 bases from V and 3 from J, leaving 16 bases between them. Germline-derived CDR1 and CDR2 are SEHNR and FQNEAQ (reference sequence). This CDR3 reads CASSSGSNPYYEQYF. CDR3 DNA: TGTGCCAGCAGCTCAGGGTCCAACCCCTACTACGAGCAGTACTTC.

The chain has TRBV10-1 and TRBJ1-4; no clear D. CDR3 length equals 15 residues. The germline CDR1 and CDR2 sequences are WNHNN and SYGVQD (reference sequence). Deletions cut 0 bases from V and 4 bases from J, with 9 bases between. The chain's CDR3 is CASSESVRYNEKLFF. The DNA of the CDR3 is TGCGCCAGCAGTGAGTCGGTCAGGTATAATGAAAAACTGTTTTTT.